The 9 T cell receptor beta chains presented below share a single source sample, sequenced in a study of blood T cell repertoires in COVID-19. Only in-frame clones appear in the TCRdb table, and some are missing; sequencing was by immunoSEQ multiplex PCR. The sample holds 250,000 to 350,000 clones, approximately 92% seen once. The sequencing sample was made of PBMCs or T cells enriched from blood (not recorded which). Source of these receptors: a woman in her twenties or thirties who had recovered from COVID-19.

The DNA of the CDR3 is TGTGCCAGCAGCAGAAGGTCAGGATTGAGTTCCGGGGAGCTGTTTTTT. Its translation is CASSRRSGLSSGELFF. This chain links TRBV7-6 with TRBJ2-2, with no clear D. The V gene's germline CDR1 is SGHVS and CDR2 FNYEAQ. The V gene lost 5 bases and the J gene lost 6 bases, with 19 bases spanning the gap. CDR3 length: 16 residues.

The chain links TRBV19 to TRBJ2-3; the D gene is possibly TRBD2 (7 bases). The germline gives CDR1 LNHDA, CDR2 SQIVND (reference sequence). The CDR3 has 17 residues. V lost 1 base, J lost 5 bases, and 19 bases lay in between. CDR3: CASSIAAVGGPGDTQYF. CDR3 bases: TGTGCCAGTAGTATAGCCGCAGTCGGGGGGCCGGGAGATACGCAGTATTTT.

The chain carries TRBV2 and TRBJ1-6; D may be TRBD1 (6 bases). The ends were cut back, 6 bases at V and 9 bases at J, with 15 bases in the middle. CDR1 SNHLY and CDR2 FYNNEI come from the germline V gene. The CDR3 length is 14 residues. The CDR3 sequence is CASRRTVVFSPLHF. CDR3 DNA: TGTGCCAGCAGGCGGACAGTAGTTTTTTCACCCCTCCACTTT.

J is TRBJ1-1 and V is TRBV6-5; D gene ambiguous. V gave up 4 bases and J gave up 5 bases, with 20 bases separating them. In germline, CDR1 is MNHEY, CDR2 SVGAGI. The CDR3 runs 16 residues. The CDR3 coding sequence is TGTGCCAGCAGTTCTAATTACGACCCTCGGGGAACTGAAGCTTTCTTT. Its translation is CASSSNYDPRGTEAFF.

This rearrangement joins TRBV6-5 to TRBJ2-3; TRBD1 agrees at 7 bases. The CDR3 spans 15 residues. Trimming took 5 bases from V and 0 from J; bases not matched to a gene: 5. Germline V CDR1 and CDR2: MNHEY, SVGAGI. CDR3 amino acids: CASSLDRPSTDTQYF. The CDR3 bases are TGTGCCAGCAGTCTGGACAGGCCTAGCACAGATACGCAGTATTTT.

The rearrangement uses TRBV28 and TRBJ2-7; D unclear. The CDR3 has 14 residues. Per germline, CDR1 MDHEN and CDR2 SYDVKM. Trimming removed 7 bases at V and 7 bases at J, with 20 bases between. The CDR3: CASTPGGGRSEQYF. In DNA, the CDR3 is TGTGCCAGCACCCCGGGTGGTGGTAGGAGTGAGCAGTACTTC. The full variable domain, with the rest looked up from reference TRBV28 and TRBJ2-7, is DVKVTQSSRYLVKRTGEKVFLECVQDMDHENMFWYRQDPGLGLRLIYFSYDVKMKEKGDIPEGYSVSREKKERFSLILESASTNQTSMYLCASTPGGGRSEQYFGPGTRLTVT.

The chain links TRBV6-5 to TRBJ1-4; D is ambiguous. Trimming removed 6 bases at V and 0 bases at J, with 11 bases between. Germline CDR1 is MNHEY and CDR2 is SVGAGI. The CDR3 consists of 15 residues. This CDR3 is CASSQRFATNEKLFF. Written as DNA, the CDR3 is TGTGCCAGCAGCCAGAGGTTTGCAACTAATGAAAAACTGTTTTTT.

The chain employs TRBV4-2 and TRBJ1-2; D is possibly TRBD1 (6 bases). CDR1 LGHNA and CDR2 YNFKEQ come from the germline V gene. The CDR3 runs to 18 residues. V lost 4 bases to trimming and J lost 4 bases, with 25 bases between them. DNA of the CDR3: TGTGCCAGCAGCCCCCTACTAATAGACAGGCAATACTCCTATGGCTACACCTTC. This sequence encodes CASSPLLIDRQYSYGYTF.

The V gene is TRBV5-4, the J gene TRBJ2-5; TRBD1 aligns across 7 bases. V trimming: 4 bases; J trimming: 3 bases; junction bases outside the gene matches: 3. CDR3 length: 13 amino acids. The V gene's germline CDR1 is SGHNT and CDR2 YYREEE (reference sequence). This CDR3 is CASSPQGEETQYF. Written as DNA, the CDR3 is TGTGCCAGCAGCCCTCAGGGGGAAGAGACCCAGTACTTC.